This entry lists 7 T cell receptor beta chains sequenced from one sample in a study of T cells in Graves' hyperthyroidism and ophthalmopathy. Using RNA transcripts as the source, TCR beta CDR3 regions were amplified. The HTBI primer set drove a first-round RT-PCR of the TCR CDR3. TCRdb called the multiplex PCR reads again in MiXCR, with one record for every CDR3 protein. The sample lists about 610,000 distinct CDR3 sequences, 16% occurring once. Source material: blood. Receptor source: a woman aged 35 to 49 with Graves' ophthalmopathy.

This chain joins TRBV12-3 or TRBV12-4 and TRBJ2-5, with D possibly called TRBD1 or TRBD2 (6 bases each). With 8 bases removed from V and 5 bases from J, the gap between germline ends came to 18 bases. This CDR3 contains 14 residues. The CDR3 spells CASAPQGRLETQYF. Written as DNA, the CDR3 is TGTGCCAGCGCACCCCAGGGGAGGCTTGAGACCCAGTACTTC.

This clonotype was picked up many times. This rearrangement joins TRBV2 to TRBJ1-1; no clear D gene. The CDR3 spans 11 residues. Germline V gives CDR1 SNHLY, CDR2 FYNNEI. The V end was cut by 7 bases, the J end by 2 bases, with 5 bases between. CDR3 residues: CASNRNTEAFF. In DNA, the CDR3 is TGTGCCAGCAACCGAAACACTGAAGCTTTCTTT.

This clonotype has ten or more counts. This chain connects TRBV11-2 to TRBJ2-3; a possible D gene is TRBD2 (6 bases). Trimming cost V 7 bases and J 1 base, with 15 bases left between them. This CDR3 is built from 15 residues. Germline-derived CDR1 and CDR2 are SGHAT and FQNNGV. CDR3 sequence (DNA): TGTGCCAGCACAGGTGGGGAGGTCGGCACAGATACGCAGTATTTT. Protein sequence: CASTGGEVGTDTQYF.

This clonotype was recorded at least ten times. In DNA form, the CDR3 reads TGTGCCAGCTCACCACTCCCAGGGGGCAATGAGCAGTTCTTC. This sequence encodes CASSPLPGGNEQFF. This chain uses TRBV18 with TRBJ2-1; TRBD1 aligns across 7 bases. This CDR3 region has 14 residues. In germline, CDR1 is KGHSH, CDR2 LQKENI. With V trimmed by 1 base and J by 6 bases, 3 bases remained unmatched.

This clonotype was recorded at least ten times. CDR3 residues: CASSALGNQPQHF. The CDR3 coding sequence is TGTGCCAGCAGTGCCCTAGGCAATCAGCCCCAGCATTTT. The rearrangement links TRBV2 to TRBJ1-5; no clear D. Germline V gene sequence: CDR1 SNHLY, CDR2 FYNNEI. The CDR3 runs to 13 residues. Between the trimmed V and J ends, which lost 4 bases and 2 bases, there was a span of 6 bases.

This clonotype was seen ten or more times. The chain carries TRBV5-4 and TRBJ1-4; tentative D call: TRBD1 (6 bases). Germline assignment: CDR1 SGHNT and CDR2 YYREEE (reference sequence). Trimming removed 5 bases at V and 8 bases at J, with 13 bases between. The CDR3 sequence is 13 residues long. In DNA, the CDR3 is TGTGCCAGCAGACAGGGAGGAAGCGAAAAACTGTTTTTT. This gives the protein CASRQGGSEKLFF.

The chain is built from TRBV20-1 and TRBJ2-7; D unresolved. Germline V gives CDR1 DFQATT, CDR2 SNEGSKA (reference sequence). The CDR3 has 11 residues. CDR3: CRASDSYEQYF. The CDR3 DNA is TGCAGGGCCTCGGACTCCTACGAGCAGTACTTC.